Presented here are 10 T cell receptor beta chains from one specimen sequenced in a study of blood T cells in healthy people across ages. Through a sample-barcoded 5' primer and a J-beta primer mix, a second PCR was run for about 6 to 11 cycles. From the 5' RACE reads, TCRdb called clonotypes with MiXCR, one entry per CDR3 protein. The top ten clones hold approximately 12% of a sample with 650,000 to 800,000 distinct CDR3 sequences, roughly half of them seen once. Material: blood. These receptors all stem from an elderly woman in good health.

On this clonotype itself: A much larger clone lies a single base off, so this may be a read error. The chain uses TRBV12-3 or TRBV12-4 and TRBJ2-7; possibly TRBD1 for D (6 bases). The V and J ends lost 5 bases and 7 bases respectively, with 18 bases between them. The CDR3 has 14 residues. CDR3 nucleotide sequence: TGTGCCAGCAGTACAAACAGGGTCTACAATGAGCAGTACTTC. It codes for CASSTNRVYNEQYF.

The chain combines TRBV24-1 with TRBJ1-1; D unclear. Germline V gives CDR1 KGHDR, CDR2 SFDVKD. V was cut by 5 bases and J by 3 bases, with 9 bases left in between. The CDR3 is 13 residues long. For the CDR3, the DNA is TGTGCCACCAGTGCGCGGGCGGACACTGAAGCTTTCTTT. Translated: CATSARADTEAFF.

This clonotype was picked up many times. This chain links TRBV6-5 with TRBJ2-3; the D gene could be TRBD1 or TRBD2 (6 bases each). CDR1 MNHEY and CDR2 SVGAGI come from the germline V gene. The CDR3 totals 15 residues. V shed 6 bases and J shed 1 base, with 14 bases lying between them. The DNA of the CDR3 is TGTGCCAGCAGGGACTTCGGGGGCCGCACAGATACGCAGTATTTT. Protein product: CASRDFGGRTDTQYF.

The chain carries TRBV25-1 and TRBJ2-4, with 8 bases that match TRBD2. J was trimmed by 5 bases and V by 8 bases; bases with no gene match: 5. Germline assignment: CDR1 MGHDK and CDR2 SYGVNS. CDR3 size: 13 residues. The CDR3 DNA is TGTGCCAGCGGACGGGGGGGAGAAAACATTCAGTACTTC. It is translated as CASGRGGENIQYF.

The V and J genes are TRBV2 and TRBJ1-1; 9 nucleotides line up with TRBD1. There are 15 residues in the CDR3. Germline values: CDR1 SNHLY, CDR2 FYNNEI. J gave up 5 bases and V 5 bases, and 9 bases lay outside the gene matches. Here the CDR3 reads CASSPIPGQGTEAFF. In DNA, the CDR3 is TGTGCCAGCAGTCCCATTCCGGGACAGGGAACTGAAGCTTTCTTT.

The chain joins TRBV5-1 to TRBJ2-1; 7 nucleotides agree with TRBD2. CDR1 SGHRS and CDR2 YFSETQ come from the germline V gene. J was trimmed by 8 bases and V by 4 bases; bases with no gene match: 18. The CDR3 runs 17 residues. The CDR3 spells CASSGGEVDGLGYEQFF. The DNA for the CDR3 is TGCGCCAGCAGCGGAGGGGAGGTTGACGGACTAGGCTATGAGCAGTTCTTC.

As regards this clonotype: A much bigger clone sits one base away, suggesting this may be a read error. V is TRBV18 and J is TRBJ2-5, with D possibly TRBD2 on 6 matching bases. Germline-derived CDR1 and CDR2 are KGHSH and LQKENI. The CDR3 runs to 15 residues. As DNA, the CDR3 is TGTGCCAGCTCACCCCGCACTAGCTCCCAAGGGACCCAGTACTTC. It translates to CASSPRTSSQGTQYF.

This clonotype was recorded once. This chain links TRBV28 with TRBJ1-1; no definite D call. The germline gives CDR1 MDHEN, CDR2 SYDVKM. Trimming cost V 8 bases and J 1 base, with 14 bases left between them. This CDR3 comprises 14 residues. CDR3 protein: CASHLGRRNTEAFF. The CDR3, as DNA: TGTGCCAGCCACCTCGGGAGGAGGAACACTGAAGCTTTCTTT.

A word on this clonotype: This may come from a read error, since a much larger clone is one base off. J is TRBJ2-5 and V is TRBV10-1, with unresolved D. The CDR3 runs 11 residues. Germline loops: CDR1 WNHNN, CDR2 SYGVQD (reference sequence). V was trimmed by 0 bases and J by 11 bases, leaving 7 bases between them. The CDR3 region is CASSESVEQYF. CDR3 nucleotides: TGCGCCAGCAGTGAGTCGGTAGAGCAGTACTTC.

This clonotype was seen a handful of times. The chain links TRBV20-1 to TRBJ2-1, with a possible D match to TRBD1 (5 bases). This CDR3 contains 16 residues. Germline values: CDR1 DFQATT, CDR2 SNEGSKA (reference sequence). Trimming left V 3 bases short and J 0 bases short, with 15 bases between. CDR3 protein: CSARVRAISSYNEQFF. The CDR3 coding sequence is TGCAGTGCTAGGGTCAGGGCGATAAGCTCCTACAATGAGCAGTTCTTC.